A selection of T cell receptor beta chains follows, all from one sample in a study of T cell responses to AZD1222 COVID-19 vaccine. The data were produced by immunoSEQ multiplex PCR, yet TCRdb's version contains in-frame clones alone and is incomplete. This table has about 85,000 clones, 85% appearing once. The source was peripheral blood, collected 28 days after the second AZD1222 dose. These receptors all stem from an adult who received the AZD1222 COVID-19 vaccine. The CDR3 runs from the conserved cysteine through the conserved F or W. D genes are given only for firm matches. Where a row states a size, it is once, few, many or the class of an expanded clone; other rows omit it.

J	V	D	size	DNA	CDR3
TRBJ2-5	TRBV16	-	-	TGTGCCAGCAGCCAGAGGACGGATCAAGAGACCCAGTACTTC	CASSQRTDQETQYF
TRBJ2-2	TRBV30	TRBD2	-	TGTGCCTGGAGTGTAGGGACTAGCGGGTCTAACACCGGGGAGCTGTTTTTT	CAWSVGTSGSNTGELFF
TRBJ1-5	TRBV23-1	-	once	TGCGCCAGCAGTCATCGGGGGAAGTGCGATCAGCCCCAGCATTTT	CASSHRGKCDQPQHF
TRBJ1-2	TRBV5-1	-	-	TGCGCCAGCAGCTTGACCAACTATGGCTACACCTTC	CASSLTNYGYTF
TRBJ2-5	TRBV10-1	-	-	TGCGCCAGCAGCAACGACAGGAGGGTCGAGACCCAGTACTTC	CASSNDRRVETQYF
TRBJ1-2	TRBV14	-	few	TGTGCCAGTGGGTGGGGATATGGCTACACCTTC	CASGWGYGYTF
TRBJ1-1	TRBV5-1	-	-	TGCGCCAGCAGCTTGGCGGCAGAAAACACTGAAGCTTTCTTT	CASSLAAENTEAFF
TRBJ2-1	TRBV4-2	-	-	TGTGCCAGCAGCCAACCGGGTAATAGCTACAATGAGCAGTTCTTC	CASSQPGNSYNEQFF
TRBJ1-5	TRBV27	-	-	TGTGCCAGCAGCCCGGGCGCCGGCTTTAGCAATCAGCCCCAGCATTTT	CASSPGAGFSNQPQHF
TRBJ2-3	TRBV19	TRBD2	-	TGTGCCAGTAGTTTCCGCGGGGGAAGCACAGATACGCAGTATTTT	CASSFRGGSTDTQYF
TRBJ2-7	TRBV28	-	-	TGTGCCAGCAGCCAACTAGACGGTAGCTACGAGCAGTACTTC	CASSQLDGSYEQYF
TRBJ1-3	TRBV19	-	few	TGTGCCAGTAGTCCCTACCTAGGGACTGGAAACACCATATATTTT	CASSPYLGTGNTIYF
TRBJ2-3	TRBV6-4	TRBD2	-	TGTGCCAGCAGGGCCCCCAGACCCGGGACTAGCGGGTTGATAGATACGCAGTATTTT	CASRAPRPGTSGLIDTQYF
TRBJ1-6	TRBV19	-	-	TGTGCCAGTAGTATAGGAGATTCACCCCTCCACTTT	CASSIGDSPLHF
TRBJ2-3	TRBV5-1	-	-	TGCGCCAGCAGCACAGGGACCTACCGCACAGATACGCAGTATTTT	CASSTGTYRTDTQYF
TRBJ2-1	TRBV7-2	-	few	TGTGCCAGCAGCCCCGACAGTACCTACAATGAGCAGTTCTTC	CASSPDSTYNEQFF
TRBJ2-2	TRBV5-3	-	-	TGTGCCAGAAGCTTGGGGAGAGATGAGGTACCTGGGGAGCTGTTTTTT	CARSLGRDEVPGELFF
TRBJ1-4	TRBV18	TRBD1	-	TGTGCCAGCTCGCCCCGGGGGGACAGAGATAATGAAAAACTGTTTTTT	CASSPRGDRDNEKLFF
TRBJ2-1	TRBV4-1	-	-	TGCGCCAGCAGCCAATTAAGGAACGCTCAGCAGGCGCAGTTCTTC	CASSQLRNAQQAQFF
TRBJ1-1	TRBV5-1	TRBD1	once	TGCGCCAGCAGCTTGTCACAGGGGGCTGCGGGGACTGAAGCTTTCTTT	CASSLSQGAAGTEAFF
TRBJ1-2	TRBV4-2	TRBD1	-	TGTGCCAGCAGCCAAGCGCAGGGGACAGGGGACTATGGCTACACCTTC	CASSQAQGTGDYGYTF
TRBJ2-1	TRBV12-3/TRBV12-4	-	-	TGTGCCAGCATGTCATCGGGGCACAATGAGCAGTTCTTC	CASMSSGHNEQFF
TRBJ1-2	TRBV6-1	-	once	TGTGCCAGCAGTGAAGCGGCAGGGCTAACCTATGGCTACACCTTC	CASSEAAGLTYGYTF
TRBJ2-5	TRBV7-2	TRBD2	-	TGTGCCAGCAGCTTTGCTAGCGGCGAAGAGACCCAGTACTTC	CASSFASGEETQYF
TRBJ2-7	TRBV10-2	TRBD2	-	TGCGCCAGCAAAGTCGGACTAGCGGGGGGGCACGAGCAGTACTTC	CASKVGLAGGHEQYF
TRBJ1-2	TRBV7-3	-	-	TGTGCCAGCAGCTCAGCGGGTGGGGTCGGCTATGGCTACACCTTC	CASSSAGGVGYGYTF
TRBJ1-3	TRBV28	-	-	TGTGCCAGCAGTTTATGGCAGGGGTCTGGAAACACCATATATTTT	CASSLWQGSGNTIYF
TRBJ2-5	TRBV18	-	-	TGTGCCAGCTCAGCCGGGGTAGAGACCCAGTACTTC	CASSAGVETQYF
TRBJ2-7	TRBV6-5	-	-	TGTGCCAGCAGTTACTCGAGACTTTTTTACGAGCAGTACTTC	CASSYSRLFYEQYF
TRBJ1-1	TRBV29-1	-	-	TGCAGCGTTGCTAGACAGCAGAACACTGAAGCTTTCTTT	CSVARQQNTEAFF
TRBJ1-2	TRBV9	-	-	TGTGCCAGCAGCGGGACCGGGGATGGCTACACCTTC	CASSGTGDGYTF
TRBJ2-7	TRBV19	-	-	TGTGCCAGTAGTATCGGGACTCTAGGTCCCTACGAGCAGTACTTC	CASSIGTLGPYEQYF
TRBJ2-3	TRBV28	TRBD1	-	TGTGCCATTAACCCCGGGACAGGGGGCCCGGCAGATACGCAGTATTTT	CAINPGTGGPADTQYF
TRBJ2-7	TRBV5-4	TRBD2	-	TGTGCCAGCAGCTTGGAACAGCGGGGGAACGAGCAGTACTTC	CASSLEQRGNEQYF
TRBJ2-1	TRBV10-1	-	-	TGCGCCAGCAGTGAGCTCCGGGACGGAACTGGGGAGCAGTTCTTC	CASSELRDGTGEQFF